This T cell receptor beta chain was sequenced for a study of T cell responses to AZD1222 COVID-19 vaccine. Study observations and caveats: A mostly white British donor set with more females was recruited, and clonal diversity was possibly underestimated.

Assay: immunoSEQ multiplex PCR; the TCRdb copy retains only in-frame clones and omits some. The sample includes approximately 110,000 clones, more than 70% of them seen just once. Deletions cut 2 bases from V and 7 bases from J, with 5 bases between. The germline V gene has CDR1 MDHEN and CDR2 SYDVKM. The CDR3 consists of 12 residues. On this clone itself: What it binds is unknown.

The chain joins TRBV28 to TRBJ1-4; possibly TRBD1 for D (5 bases). The receptor comes from an adult who received the AZD1222 COVID-19 vaccine. The starting material was peripheral blood, obtained 28 days after the second AZD1222 dose. The CDR3 region is CASSLGGEKLFF. In nucleotides, the CDR3 is TGTGCCAGCAGTTTAGGGGGTGAAAAACTGTTTTTT.